The 15 T cell receptor beta chains in this list originate from one sample, sequenced in a study of blood T cell repertoires in COVID-19. Here immunoSEQ multiplex PCR was the method, and the copy in TCRdb shows in-frame clones only, minus some. The sample has about 140,000 clones, about 86% seen once. The sequencing input was peripheral blood. The receptors were sampled from a woman aged 60-70 years with acute or convalescent COVID-19.

CDR3 nucleotides: TGTGCCAGCAGTTTAACCTACAGGGAGAACACTGAAGCTTTCTTT. Translation: CASSLTYRENTEAFF. The chain uses TRBV27 and TRBJ1-1; a weak D match, TRBD1 (6 bases). The CDR3 runs 15 residues. V shed 2 bases and J shed 1 base, with 11 bases lying between them. Germline assignment: CDR1 MNHEY and CDR2 SMNVEV (reference sequence).

The V and J genes are TRBV5-4 and TRBJ2-6; no clear D. The V gene's germline CDR1 is SGHNT and CDR2 YYREEE (reference sequence). The CDR3 is made up of 14 amino acids. V was pared by 2 bases and J by 1 base, with 4 bases between. This CDR3 is CASSFYSGANVLTF. Written as DNA, the CDR3 is TGTGCCAGCAGCTTCTATTCTGGGGCCAACGTCCTGACTTTC.

The chain uses TRBV27 and TRBJ1-5; D might be TRBD1 (5 bases). V was pared by 5 bases and J by 1 base, with 9 bases between. In germline, CDR1 is MNHEY, CDR2 SMNVEV (reference sequence). The CDR3 runs 14 residues. The CDR3 region is CASSRQSSNQPQHF. In nucleotides, the CDR3 is TGTGCCAGCAGTAGACAGAGCAGCAATCAGCCCCAGCATTTT.

This chain connects TRBV5-5 to TRBJ2-2; D uncertain. The CDR3 has 16 residues. Looked up from germline, CDR1 is SGHKS and CDR2 is YYEKEE (reference sequence). The germline V and J ends were trimmed by 2 bases and 2 bases, with 13 bases remaining between them. The DNA of the CDR3 is TGTGCCAGCAGCTTTTTCGCGGCCCTCAACACCGGGGAGCTGTTTTTT. This encodes CASSFFAALNTGELFF.

The V call is TRBV2, the J call TRBJ1-1; D perhaps matches TRBD1 (5 bases). Germline V gene sequence: CDR1 SNHLY, CDR2 FYNNEI. The CDR3 covers 14 residues. V was pared by 8 bases and J by 0 bases, with 13 bases between. CDR3 amino acids: CASARGGVNTEAFF. The DNA of the CDR3 is TGTGCCAGCGCCCGGGGGGGAGTGAACACTGAAGCTTTCTTT.

The chain links TRBV30 to TRBJ1-5; D possibly corresponds to TRBD1 (6 bases). The CDR3 is 13 residues long. Per germline, CDR1 GTSNPN and CDR2 SVGIG (reference sequence). Trimming pared 2 bases from V and 4 bases from J, leaving 9 bases between. CDR3 DNA sequence: TGTGCCTGGAGTAACAGGGATAATCAGCCCCAGCATTTT. Translated, it gives CAWSNRDNQPQHF. Filled out from reference TRBV30 and TRBJ1-5, the complete variable domain reads SQTIHQWPATLVQPVGSPLSLECTVEGTSNPNLYWYRQAAGRGLQLLFYSVGIGQISSEVPQNLSASRPQDRQFILSSKKLLLSDSGFYLCAWSNRDNQPQHFGDGTRLSIL.

The chain uses TRBV5-1 and TRBJ2-7; 7 bases line up with TRBD1. CDR1 is SGHRS, CDR2 YFSETQ, per germline. J gave up 5 bases and V 3 bases, and 5 bases lay outside the gene matches. The CDR3 totals 13 residues. Here the CDR3 DNA reads TGCGCCAGCAGCTCCCGACAGGGAAACGAGCAGTACTTC. Protein product: CASSSRQGNEQYF.

The chain is built from TRBV2 and TRBJ2-7; 8 positions match TRBD2. The CDR3 runs to 13 residues. Per germline, CDR1 SNHLY and CDR2 FYNNEI. The V gene end was trimmed by 5 bases and the J gene end by 3 bases; junction bases not matched to a gene: 3. CDR3 sequence: CASSLRGVYEQYF. The CDR3 region has the DNA TGTGCCAGCAGTCTGCGGGGGGTCTACGAGCAGTACTTC.

This clone was recorded once. The rearrangement uses TRBV7-9 and TRBJ1-1, with TRBD1 matching 7 bases. This CDR3 is built from 15 residues. Germline CDR1 is SEHNR and CDR2 is FQNEAQ (reference sequence). With V trimmed by 3 bases and J by 3 bases, 7 bases remained unmatched. CDR3 DNA sequence: TGTGCCAGCAGCTTTCAACAGGGGCTTGACACTGAAGCTTTCTTT. It codes for CASSFQQGLDTEAFF. Full variable domain (remainder filled in from reference TRBV7-9 and TRBJ1-1): DTGVSQNPRHKITKRGQNVTFRCDPISEHNRLYWYRQTLGQGPEFLTYFQNEAQLEKSRLLSDRFSAERPKGSFSTLEIQRTEQGDSAMYLCASSFQQGLDTEAFFGQGTRLTVV.

J is TRBJ1-5 and V is TRBV7-2; a possible D gene is TRBD1 (5 bases). The germline CDR1 and CDR2 sequences are SGHTA and FQGNSA. V lost 3 bases, J lost 2 bases, and 8 bases lay in between. This CDR3 comprises 14 residues. The CDR3 spells CASSFQGGNQPQHF. CDR3 sequence (DNA): TGTGCCAGCAGCTTCCAGGGTGGCAATCAGCCCCAGCATTTT.

This clone occurred a few times. The chain joins TRBV2 to TRBJ1-6, with unresolved D. CDR1 and CDR2 from the germline V gene are SNHLY and FYNNEI. The CDR3 is made up of 13 amino acids. V dropped 7 bases and J dropped 3 bases, with 7 bases sitting between them. Written as DNA, the CDR3 is TGTGCCAGCACAGGCCGCTATAATTCACCCCTCCACTTT. It yields the protein CASTGRYNSPLHF.

The gene calls are TRBV5-8 and TRBJ1-1; D is undetermined. The germline CDR1 and CDR2 sequences are SGHTS and YDEGEE. Trimming left V 4 bases short and J 7 bases short, with 8 bases between. The CDR3 is 11 residues long. In DNA form, the CDR3 reads TGTGCCAGCAGCGCGTCCTTTGAAGCTTTCTTT. As protein: CASSASFEAFF.

The rearrangement links TRBV15 to TRBJ1-2, with TRBD1 identical over 7 bases. This CDR3 region has 15 residues. Germline CDR1 LNHNV, CDR2 YYDKDF (reference sequence). Trimming took 0 bases from V and 7 from J; bases not matched to a gene: 8. In nucleotides, the CDR3 is TGTGCCACCAGCAGAGAGAAGGGGGCGCCGAGTGGCTACACCTTC. Protein product: CATSREKGAPSGYTF.

The rearrangement links TRBV3-1 (or the pseudogene TRBV3-2) to TRBJ2-7; 7 nucleotides agree with TRBD1. V lost 2 bases and J lost 2; bases outside the gene matches: 6. Germline assignment: CDR1 LGHDT and CDR2 YNNKEL (reference sequence). The CDR3 totals 15 residues. The CDR3 sequence: CASSQSPGQPYEQYF. CDR3 DNA: TGTGCCAGCAGCCAATCTCCGGGACAGCCCTACGAGCAGTACTTC.

The chain uses TRBV11-2 and TRBJ2-2, with D tentatively TRBD1 (6 bases). The germline CDR1 and CDR2 sequences are SGHAT and FQNNGV. V was shortened by 0 bases and J by 5 bases, with 13 bases between the two germline ends. The CDR3 is 16 residues long. The DNA for the CDR3 is TGTGCCAGCAGCTTAGATCTCTTGGGGGCGACCGGGGAGCTGTTTTTT. Its translation: CASSLDLLGATGELFF.